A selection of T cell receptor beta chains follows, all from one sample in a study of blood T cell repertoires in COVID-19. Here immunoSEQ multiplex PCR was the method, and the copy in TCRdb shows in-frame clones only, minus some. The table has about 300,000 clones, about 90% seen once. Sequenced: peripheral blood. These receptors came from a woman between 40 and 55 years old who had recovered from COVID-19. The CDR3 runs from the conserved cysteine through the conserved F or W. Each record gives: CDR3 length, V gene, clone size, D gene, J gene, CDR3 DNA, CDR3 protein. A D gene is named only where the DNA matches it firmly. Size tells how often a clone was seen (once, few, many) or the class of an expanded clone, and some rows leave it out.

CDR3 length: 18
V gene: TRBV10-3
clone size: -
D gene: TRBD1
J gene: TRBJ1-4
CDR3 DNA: TGTGCCACTTCCTCGCGGGACAGGGGGGGTGCAACTAATGAAAAACTGTTTTTT
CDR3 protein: CATSSRDRGGATNEKLFF

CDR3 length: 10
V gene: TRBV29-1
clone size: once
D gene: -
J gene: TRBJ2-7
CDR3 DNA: TGCAGCGTCTACGACGCGGGGCAGTACTTC
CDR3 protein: CSVYDAGQYF

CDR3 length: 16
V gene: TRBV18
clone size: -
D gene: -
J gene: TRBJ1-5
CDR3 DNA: TGTGCCAGCTCCCCCCCCAGTGGGCTTGGCAATCAGCCCCAGCATTTT
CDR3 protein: CASSPPSGLGNQPQHF

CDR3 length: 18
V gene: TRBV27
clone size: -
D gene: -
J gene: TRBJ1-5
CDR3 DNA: TGTGCCAGCAGCCCCTCCCGGGACATAAGTCTGTATTATCAGCCCCAGCATTTT
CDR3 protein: CASSPSRDISLYYQPQHF

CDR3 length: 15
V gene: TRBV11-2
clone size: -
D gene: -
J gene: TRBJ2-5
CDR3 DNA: TGTGCCAGCAGCTTAGATTACGGCAGGCAAGAGACCCAGTACTTC
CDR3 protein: CASSLDYGRQETQYF

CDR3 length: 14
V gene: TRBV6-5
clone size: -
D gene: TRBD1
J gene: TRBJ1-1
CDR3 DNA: TGTGCCAGCACCCCGGGGACAGCGAACACTGAAGCTTTCTTT
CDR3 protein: CASTPGTANTEAFF

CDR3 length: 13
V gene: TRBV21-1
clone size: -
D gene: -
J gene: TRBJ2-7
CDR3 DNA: TGTGCCAGCAGCAGGAACAGGGCGTACGAGCAGTACTTC
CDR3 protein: CASSRNRAYEQYF

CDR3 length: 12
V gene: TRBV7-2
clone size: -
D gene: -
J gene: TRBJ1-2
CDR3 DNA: TGTGCCAGCAGCTTATGGGGAGAAGGCTACACCTTC
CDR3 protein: CASSLWGEGYTF

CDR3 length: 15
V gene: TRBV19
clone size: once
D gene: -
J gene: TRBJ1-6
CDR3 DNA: TGTGCCAGTAGTTCCCTGGGAGTCTATAATTCACCCCTCCACTTT
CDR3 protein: CASSSLGVYNSPLHF

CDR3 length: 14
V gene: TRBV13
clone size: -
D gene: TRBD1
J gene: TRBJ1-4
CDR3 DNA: TGTGCCAGCAGCCAGGGGGTTACTAATGAAAAACTGTTTTTT
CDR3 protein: CASSQGVTNEKLFF

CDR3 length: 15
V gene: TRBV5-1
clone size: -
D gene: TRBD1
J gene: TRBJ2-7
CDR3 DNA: TGCGCCAGCAGCCTAACCGGGACAGGGGTATACGAGCAGTACTTC
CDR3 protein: CASSLTGTGVYEQYF

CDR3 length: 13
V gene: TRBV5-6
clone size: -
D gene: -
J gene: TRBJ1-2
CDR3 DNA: TGTGCCAGCAGCTTGGGCCCCGGCTATGGCTACACCTTC
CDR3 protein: CASSLGPGYGYTF

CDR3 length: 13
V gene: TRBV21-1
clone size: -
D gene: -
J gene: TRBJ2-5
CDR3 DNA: TGTGCCAGCAGGGGCAGGGGGCATGTGACCCAGTACTTC
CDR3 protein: CASRGRGHVTQYF

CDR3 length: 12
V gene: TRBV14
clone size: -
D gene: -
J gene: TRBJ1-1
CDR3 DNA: TGTGCCAGCAGCCGGGACACCCCTCCGGCTTTCTTT
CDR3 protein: CASSRDTPPAFF

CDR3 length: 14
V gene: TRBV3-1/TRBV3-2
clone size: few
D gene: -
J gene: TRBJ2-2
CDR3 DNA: TGTGCCAGCAGCCAAGACGGCGGGTTCGGGGAGCTGTTTTTT
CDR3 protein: CASSQDGGFGELFF

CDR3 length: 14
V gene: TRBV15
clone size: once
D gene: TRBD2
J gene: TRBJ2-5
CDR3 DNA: TGTGCCACCAGCAGAGCCCCCGGGGGGGAGACCCAGTACTTC
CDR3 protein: CATSRAPGGETQYF

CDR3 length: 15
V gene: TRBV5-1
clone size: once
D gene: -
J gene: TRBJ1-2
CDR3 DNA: TGCGCCAGCAGCTTGGATTGGGCGATCAGGGATGGCTACACCTTC
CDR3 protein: CASSLDWAIRDGYTF

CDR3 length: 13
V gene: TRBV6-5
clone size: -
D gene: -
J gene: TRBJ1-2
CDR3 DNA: TGTGCCAGCAGTCCAAGCTATAACTATGGCTACACCTTC
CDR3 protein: CASSPSYNYGYTF

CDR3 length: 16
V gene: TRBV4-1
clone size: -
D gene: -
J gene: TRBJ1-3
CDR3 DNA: TGCGCCAGCAGCCAAGATCCACCACGACAGGGAAACACCATATATTTT
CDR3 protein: CASSQDPPRQGNTIYF

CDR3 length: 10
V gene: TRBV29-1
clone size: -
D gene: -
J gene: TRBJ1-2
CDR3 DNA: TGCAGCGTTGATGGGGCCGTCTACACCTTC
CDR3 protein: CSVDGAVYTF

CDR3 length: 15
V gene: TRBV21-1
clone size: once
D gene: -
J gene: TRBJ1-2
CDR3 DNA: TGTGCCAGCAGCAAAGTGGCGCACAGTATCTATGGCTACACCTTC
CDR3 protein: CASSKVAHSIYGYTF

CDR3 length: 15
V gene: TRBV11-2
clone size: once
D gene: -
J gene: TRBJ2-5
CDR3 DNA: TGTGCCAGCAGCTTAGAACGGCGGCTCCAAGAGACCCAGTACTTC
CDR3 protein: CASSLERRLQETQYF

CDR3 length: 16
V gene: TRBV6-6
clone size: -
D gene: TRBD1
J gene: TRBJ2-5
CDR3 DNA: TGTGCCAGCAGTTACCCGACAGGGACGGGGCAAGAGACCCAGTACTTC
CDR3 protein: CASSYPTGTGQETQYF

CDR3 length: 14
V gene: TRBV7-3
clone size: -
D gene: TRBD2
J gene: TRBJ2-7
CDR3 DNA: TGTGCCAGCAGCTTAACGGTAGCGGGGGGCGAACAGCACTTC
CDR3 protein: CASSLTVAGGEQHF

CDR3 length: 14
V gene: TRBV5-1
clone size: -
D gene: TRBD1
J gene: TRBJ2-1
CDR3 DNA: TGCGCCAGCAGCCCGGACAGGGGAAACAATGAGCAGTTCTTC
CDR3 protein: CASSPDRGNNEQFF

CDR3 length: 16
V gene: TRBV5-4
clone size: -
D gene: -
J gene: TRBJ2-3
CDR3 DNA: TGTGCCAGCAGCTTGGATCTGGGGGCCGGGACAGATACGCAGTATTTT
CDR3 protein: CASSLDLGAGTDTQYF

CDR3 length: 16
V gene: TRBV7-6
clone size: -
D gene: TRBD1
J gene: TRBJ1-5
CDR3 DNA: TGTGCCAGCAGCCCATCGACAGGGCAAGGCAATCAGCCCCAGCATTTT
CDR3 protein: CASSPSTGQGNQPQHF

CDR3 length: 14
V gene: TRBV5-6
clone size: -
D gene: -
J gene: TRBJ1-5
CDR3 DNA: TGTGCCAGCAGCGGAAGGGGGAGCAATCAGCCCCAGCATTTT
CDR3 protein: CASSGRGSNQPQHF

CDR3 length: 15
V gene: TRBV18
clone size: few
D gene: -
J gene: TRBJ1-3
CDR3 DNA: TGTGCCAGCTCACCTCGAGTTAGCTCTGGAAACACCATATATTTT
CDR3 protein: CASSPRVSSGNTIYF

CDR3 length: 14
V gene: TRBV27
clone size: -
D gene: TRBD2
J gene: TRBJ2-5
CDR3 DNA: TGTGCCACAAAAGGGACTAGCGGTCAAGAGACCCAGTACTTC
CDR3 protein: CATKGTSGQETQYF

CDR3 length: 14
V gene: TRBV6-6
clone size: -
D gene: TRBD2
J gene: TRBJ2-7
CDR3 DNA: TGTGCCAGCAGTTCTAGCGGGGGTCTCATCGAGCAGTACTTC
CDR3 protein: CASSSSGGLIEQYF

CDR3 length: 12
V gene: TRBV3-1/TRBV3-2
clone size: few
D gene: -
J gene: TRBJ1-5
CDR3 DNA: TGTGCCAGCAGCCAAGCGAGTCAGCCCCAGCATTTT
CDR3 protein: CASSQASQPQHF

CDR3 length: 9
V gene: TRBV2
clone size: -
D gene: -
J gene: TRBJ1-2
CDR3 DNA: TGTGCCACTTCGGATGGCTACACCTTC
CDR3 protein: CATSDGYTF

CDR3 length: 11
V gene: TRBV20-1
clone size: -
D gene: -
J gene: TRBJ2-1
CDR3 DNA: TGCAGTGCTAGCCAGCGGACAGATCAGTTCTTC
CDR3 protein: CSASQRTDQFF

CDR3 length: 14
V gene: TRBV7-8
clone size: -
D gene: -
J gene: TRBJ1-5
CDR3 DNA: TGTGCCAGCAGCTTAGTCTCAGGGGATCAGCCCCAGCATTTT
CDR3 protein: CASSLVSGDQPQHF

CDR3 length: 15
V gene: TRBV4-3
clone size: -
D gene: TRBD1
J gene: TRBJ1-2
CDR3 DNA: TGCGCCAGCAGCCTCCGGGACAGACCTCTCTATGGCTACACCTTC
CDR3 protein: CASSLRDRPLYGYTF

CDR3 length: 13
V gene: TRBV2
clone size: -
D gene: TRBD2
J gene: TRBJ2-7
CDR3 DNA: TGTGCCAGCAGTCCGGGACTAGCGAGGGAGCAGTACTTC
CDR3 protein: CASSPGLAREQYF

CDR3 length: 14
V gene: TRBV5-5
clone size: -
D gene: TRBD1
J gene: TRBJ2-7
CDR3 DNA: TGTGCCAGCAGCTTCGGGACAGGGGGCTACGAGCAGTACTTC
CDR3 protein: CASSFGTGGYEQYF

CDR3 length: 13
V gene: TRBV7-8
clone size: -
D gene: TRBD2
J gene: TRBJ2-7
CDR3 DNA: TGTGCCAGCAGCTGGACTAGCGGGGTCGAGCAGTACTTC
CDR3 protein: CASSWTSGVEQYF